A selection of T cell receptor beta chains follows, all from one sample in a study of blood T cell repertoires in COVID-19. The table came from immunoSEQ multiplex PCR; TCRdb's copy has only in-frame clones and leaves some out. The sample contains fewer than 400,000 clones, 85% of which appear only once. Sequencing used peripheral blood. The receptors here all came from a woman aged 18-35 years with acute or convalescent COVID-19. CDR3s include the opening cysteine and the closing phenylalanine or tryptophan. The D gene is left open where the match is weak. The size field is filled for only some rows; it gives once, few, many or a size class.

abundance | d_gene | j_gene | v_gene | CDR3aa | CDR3nt
NA | NA | TRBJ1-4 | TRBV5-1 | CASSATSDSATNEKLFF | TGCGCCAGCAGCGCGACCTCAGACAGTGCAACTAATGAAAAACTGTTTTTT
NA | NA | TRBJ2-2 | TRBV6-5 | CASSSGVTGELFF | TGTGCCAGCAGTTCAGGGGTAACCGGGGAGCTGTTTTTT
NA | TRBD2 | TRBJ2-5 | TRBV14 | CASRYRASGGRGETQYF | TGTGCCAGCAGGTACAGGGCTAGCGGGGGAAGAGGGGAGACCCAGTACTTC
few | NA | TRBJ2-3 | TRBV27 | CASSWQGRSTDTQYF | TGTGCCAGCAGTTGGCAGGGTCGGAGCACAGATACGCAGTATTTT
NA | NA | TRBJ1-5 | TRBV5-6 | CASSLEGVQPQHF | TGTGCCAGCAGCTTGGAGGGGGTTCAGCCCCAGCATTTT
NA | NA | TRBJ1-6 | TRBV2 | CASTITVVSNSPLHF | TGTGCCAGCACGATCACGGTAGTTAGTAATTCACCCCTCCACTTT
NA | NA | TRBJ1-5 | TRBV3-1/TRBV3-2 | CASSQDPGAGGRQPQHF | TGTGCCAGCAGCCAAGATCCAGGGGCGGGGGGACGTCAGCCCCAGCATTTT
NA | TRBD1 | TRBJ1-1 | TRBV6-5 | CASEEQGAVSTEAFF | TGTGCCAGCGAGGAACAGGGGGCTGTGAGCACTGAAGCTTTCTTT
NA | NA | TRBJ1-2 | TRBV24-1 | CANQATNYGYTF | TGTGCCAATCAAGCTACTAACTATGGCTACACCTTC
NA | NA | TRBJ1-1 | TRBV12-3/TRBV12-4 | CASTETFAEAFF | TGTGCCAGCACCGAGACATTCGCTGAAGCTTTCTTT
NA | NA | TRBJ1-3 | TRBV6-5 | CASSWDAGNTLYF | TGTGCCAGCAGCTGGGATGCGGGAAACACCTTATATTTT
NA | NA | TRBJ1-1 | TRBV11-1 | CASSSTLGQTGAEAFF | TGTGCCAGCAGCTCTACCCTGGGACAAACGGGTGCTGAAGCTTTCTTT
NA | NA | TRBJ1-1 | TRBV5-1 | CASSLGQGAGNTEAFF | TGCGCCAGCAGCTTGGGGCAGGGAGCGGGGAACACTGAAGCTTTCTTT
NA | NA | TRBJ1-5 | TRBV2 | CASSESGGGGQPQHF | TGTGCCAGCAGTGAAAGCGGTGGGGGCGGCCAGCCCCAGCATTTT
NA | NA | TRBJ1-2 | TRBV3-1/TRBV3-2 | CASSQDHSSSYGYTF | TGTGCCAGCAGCCAAGACCACTCCTCATCTTATGGCTACACCTTC
NA | NA | TRBJ1-3 | TRBV11-2 | CASSIETSSGNTIYF | TGTGCCAGCAGCATAGAAACAAGCTCTGGAAACACCATATATTTT
NA | NA | TRBJ1-5 | TRBV6-4 | CASSETANQPQHF | TGTGCCAGCAGTGAGACAGCGAATCAGCCCCAGCATTTT
NA | NA | TRBJ2-2 | TRBV29-1 | CSVGGENTGELFF | TGCAGCGTTGGGGGGGAGAACACCGGGGAGCTGTTTTTT
NA | TRBD1 | TRBJ2-1 | TRBV7-3 | CASSLRGGLSYNEQFF | TGTGCCAGCAGCTTAAGAGGGGGCCTCTCCTACAATGAGCAGTTCTTC
once | TRBD1 | TRBJ1-2 | TRBV18 | CASSPEAWDSYGYTF | TGTGCCAGCTCACCTGAAGCGTGGGACAGCTATGGCTACACCTTC
NA | TRBD1 | TRBJ1-2 | TRBV7-2 | CASSSDRVDGYTF | TGTGCCAGCAGCTCGGACAGGGTCGATGGCTACACCTTC
NA | TRBD2 | TRBJ2-1 | TRBV5-1 | CASSPGTSGYNEQFF | TGCGCCAGCAGCCCCGGGACTAGTGGCTACAATGAGCAGTTCTTC
NA | TRBD2 | TRBJ2-1 | TRBV10-3 | CAISDPTSGRAEVEQFF | TGTGCCATCAGTGATCCTACTAGCGGGAGGGCCGAGGTTGAGCAGTTCTTC
NA | NA | TRBJ1-1 | TRBV6-1 | CASSDRAIEAFF | TGTGCCAGCAGTGACAGGGCGATTGAAGCTTTCTTT
NA | NA | TRBJ1-2 | TRBV12-5 | CASGLVQPGLNYGYTF | TGTGCTAGTGGTTTGGTACAGCCAGGCCTTAACTATGGCTACACCTTC
NA | NA | TRBJ2-2 | TRBV6-6 | CASSYRSGENGELFF | TGTGCCAGCAGTTACAGGTCGGGAGAGAACGGGGAGCTGTTTTTT
NA | TRBD2 | TRBJ2-7 | TRBV27 | CASSGLADDEQYF | TGTGCCAGCAGCGGACTAGCGGATGACGAGCAGTACTTC
NA | NA | TRBJ1-5 | TRBV6-1 | CASSERRGWEWEVDQPQHF | TGTGCCAGCAGTGAAAGGAGAGGCTGGGAGTGGGAAGTGGATCAGCCCCAGCATTTT
NA | NA | TRBJ1-5 | TRBV5-6 | CASSSRGWPYGNQPQHF | TGTGCCAGCAGCTCCCGGGGATGGCCCTACGGCAATCAGCCCCAGCATTTT
NA | TRBD2 | TRBJ2-1 | TRBV15 | CATRRTSGNNEQFF | TGTGCCACCAGGAGGACTAGCGGAAACAATGAGCAGTTCTTC
NA | TRBD1 | TRBJ1-2 | TRBV7-8 | CASSRAGGYGYTF | TGTGCCAGCAGCCGCGCAGGGGGCTATGGCTACACCTTC
NA | TRBD1 | TRBJ2-2 | TRBV5-1 | CASSLTGDAGELFF | TGCGCCAGCAGCTTGACAGGGGACGCCGGGGAGCTGTTTTTT
NA | TRBD1 | TRBJ1-1 | TRBV12-5 | CASGLGTGGLRNTEAFF | TGTGCTAGTGGTTTAGGGACAGGGGGCCTTCGGAACACTGAAGCTTTCTTT
once | NA | TRBJ1-1 | TRBV29-1 | CSVESREKDTEAFF | TGCAGCGTTGAATCACGGGAAAAGGACACTGAAGCTTTCTTT
once | NA | TRBJ1-6 | TRBV4-1 | CASSQYFPPRYNSPLHF | TGCGCCAGCAGCCAATATTTCCCCCCGCGCTATAATTCACCCCTCCACTTT
NA | NA | TRBJ1-2 | TRBV7-9 | CAIGGAANYGYTF | TGTGCCATCGGGGGGGCAGCTAACTATGGCTACACCTTC
NA | TRBD2 | TRBJ2-3 | TRBV4-2 | CASSQSPVRGGAPDTQYF | TGTGCCAGCAGCCAATCGCCTGTTCGCGGGGGGGCCCCAGATACGCAGTATTTT
NA | NA | TRBJ1-1 | TRBV6-5 | CASMDNLGNTEAFF | TGTGCCAGCATGGACAACTTGGGGAACACTGAAGCTTTCTTT
NA | TRBD2 | TRBJ2-5 | TRBV5-8 | CASSLGGGARETQYF | TGTGCCAGCAGCTTGGGCGGGGGGGCCAGAGAGACCCAGTACTTC
NA | NA | TRBJ2-1 | TRBV5-1 | CASSLGLRGGRNEQFF | TGCGCCAGCAGCTTGGGACTCCGCGGAGGGAGGAATGAGCAGTTCTTC
NA | TRBD2 | TRBJ2-5 | TRBV6-5 | CASRLAGAETQYF | TGTGCCAGCAGACTAGCGGGAGCAGAGACCCAGTACTTC
NA | NA | TRBJ2-7 | TRBV7-9 | CASSFGRYEQYF | TGTGCCAGCAGCTTTGGCAGGTACGAGCAGTACTTC
few | NA | TRBJ2-1 | TRBV4-1 | CASSQEPESSYNEQFF | TGCGCCAGCAGCCAAGAACCAGAAAGCTCCTACAATGAGCAGTTCTTC
few | TRBD1 | TRBJ1-2 | TRBV20-1 | CSASIGTEVTYGYTF | TGCAGTGCTAGTATCGGGACAGAAGTAACCTATGGCTACACCTTC
NA | NA | TRBJ1-3 | TRBV5-1 | CASSPNQGHGNTIYF | TGCGCCAGCAGCCCAAACCAGGGCCACGGAAACACCATATATTTT
NA | TRBD1 | TRBJ1-2 | TRBV5-6 | CASSLGQGSYGYTF | TGTGCCAGCAGCTTGGGACAGGGCAGCTATGGCTACACCTTC
NA | NA | TRBJ2-2 | TRBV25-1 | CASSDPSAGLSNTGELFF | TGTGCCAGCAGTGACCCTTCGGCAGGACTGTCGAACACCGGGGAGCTGTTTTTT
NA | NA | TRBJ1-1 | TRBV7-8 | CASSLRGLGNTEAFF | TGTGCCAGCAGCTTAAGGGGCCTTGGGAACACTGAAGCTTTCTTT
NA | TRBD1 | TRBJ1-1 | TRBV29-1 | CSVADRAGGMNTEAFF | TGCAGCGTTGCTGACAGGGCTGGGGGTATGAACACTGAAGCTTTCTTT
NA | TRBD2 | TRBJ2-3 | TRBV12-3/TRBV12-4 | CASSWGRGDTQYF | TGTGCCAGCAGTTGGGGGAGGGGAGATACGCAGTATTTT
NA | TRBD2 | TRBJ2-7 | TRBV3-1/TRBV3-2 | CASSQRDYSYEQYF | TGTGCCAGCAGCCAGAGGGACTATTCCTACGAGCAGTACTTC
NA | NA | TRBJ2-7 | TRBV12-5 | CASATGLAYEQYF | TGTGCTAGTGCCACTGGACTTGCCTACGAGCAGTACTTC
NA | NA | TRBJ1-1 | TRBV15 | CATSRDRGGTEAFF | TGTGCCACCAGCAGAGATCGAGGCGGGACTGAAGCTTTCTTT